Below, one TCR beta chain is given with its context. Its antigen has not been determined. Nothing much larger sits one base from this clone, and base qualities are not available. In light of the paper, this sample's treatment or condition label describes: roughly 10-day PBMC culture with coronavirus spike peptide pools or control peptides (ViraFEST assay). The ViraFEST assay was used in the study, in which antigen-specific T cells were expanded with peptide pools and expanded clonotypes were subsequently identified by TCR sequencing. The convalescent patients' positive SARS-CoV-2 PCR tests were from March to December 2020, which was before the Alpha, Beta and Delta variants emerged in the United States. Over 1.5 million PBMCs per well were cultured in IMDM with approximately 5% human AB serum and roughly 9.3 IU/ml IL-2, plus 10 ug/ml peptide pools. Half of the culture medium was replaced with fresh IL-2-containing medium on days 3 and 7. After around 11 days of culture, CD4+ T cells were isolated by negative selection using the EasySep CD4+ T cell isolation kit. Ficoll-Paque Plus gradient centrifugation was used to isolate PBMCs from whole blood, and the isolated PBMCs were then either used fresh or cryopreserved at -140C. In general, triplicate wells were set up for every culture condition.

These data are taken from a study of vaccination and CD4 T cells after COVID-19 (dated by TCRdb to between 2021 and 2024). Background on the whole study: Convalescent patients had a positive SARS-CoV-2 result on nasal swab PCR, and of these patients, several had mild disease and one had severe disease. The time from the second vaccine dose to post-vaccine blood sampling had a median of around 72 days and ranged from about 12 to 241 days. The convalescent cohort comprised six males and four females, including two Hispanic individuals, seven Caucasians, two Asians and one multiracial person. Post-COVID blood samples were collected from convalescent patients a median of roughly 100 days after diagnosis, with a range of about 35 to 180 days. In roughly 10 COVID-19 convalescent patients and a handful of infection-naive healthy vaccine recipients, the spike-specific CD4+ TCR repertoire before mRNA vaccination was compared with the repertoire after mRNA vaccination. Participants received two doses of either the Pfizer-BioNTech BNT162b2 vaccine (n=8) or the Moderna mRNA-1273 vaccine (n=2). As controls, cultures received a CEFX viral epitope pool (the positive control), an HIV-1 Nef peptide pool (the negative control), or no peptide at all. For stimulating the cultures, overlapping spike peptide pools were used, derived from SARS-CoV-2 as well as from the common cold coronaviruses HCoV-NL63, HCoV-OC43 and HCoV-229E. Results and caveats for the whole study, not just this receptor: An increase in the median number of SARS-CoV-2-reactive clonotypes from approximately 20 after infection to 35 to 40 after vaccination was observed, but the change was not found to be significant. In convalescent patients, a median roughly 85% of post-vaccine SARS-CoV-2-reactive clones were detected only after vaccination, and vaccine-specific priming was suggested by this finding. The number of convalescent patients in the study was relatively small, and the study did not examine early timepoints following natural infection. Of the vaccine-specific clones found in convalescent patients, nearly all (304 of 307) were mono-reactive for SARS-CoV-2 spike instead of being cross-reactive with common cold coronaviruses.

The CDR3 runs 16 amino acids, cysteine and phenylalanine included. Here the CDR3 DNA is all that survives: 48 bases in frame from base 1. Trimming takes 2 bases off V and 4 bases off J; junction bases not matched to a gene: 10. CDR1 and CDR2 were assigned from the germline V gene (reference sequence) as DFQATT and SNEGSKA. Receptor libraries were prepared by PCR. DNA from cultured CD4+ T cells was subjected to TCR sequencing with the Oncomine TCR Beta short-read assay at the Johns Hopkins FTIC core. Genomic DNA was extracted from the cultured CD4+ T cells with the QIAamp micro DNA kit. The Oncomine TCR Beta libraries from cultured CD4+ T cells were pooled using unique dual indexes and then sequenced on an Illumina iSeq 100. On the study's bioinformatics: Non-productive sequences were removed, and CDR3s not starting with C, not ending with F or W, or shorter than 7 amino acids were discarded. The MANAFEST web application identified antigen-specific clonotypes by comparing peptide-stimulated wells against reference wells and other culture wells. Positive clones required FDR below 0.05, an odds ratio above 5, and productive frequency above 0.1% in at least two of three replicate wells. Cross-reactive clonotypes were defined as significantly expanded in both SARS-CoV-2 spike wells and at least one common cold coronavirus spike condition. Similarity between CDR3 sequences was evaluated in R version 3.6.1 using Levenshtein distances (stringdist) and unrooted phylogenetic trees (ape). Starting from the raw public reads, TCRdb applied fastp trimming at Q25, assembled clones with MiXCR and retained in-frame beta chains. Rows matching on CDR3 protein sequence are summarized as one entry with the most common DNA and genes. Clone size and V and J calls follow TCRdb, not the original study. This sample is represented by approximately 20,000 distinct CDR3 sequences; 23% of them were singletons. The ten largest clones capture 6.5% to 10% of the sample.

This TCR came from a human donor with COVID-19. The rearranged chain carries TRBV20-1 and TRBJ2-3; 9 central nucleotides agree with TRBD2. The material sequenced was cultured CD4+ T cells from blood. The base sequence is TGCAGTGCTAGAAATCAACAGCGGGGGGTCTCAGATACGCAGTATTTT. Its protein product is CSARNQQRGVSDTQYF.